Shown below are 22 T cell receptor beta chains from a single sample sequenced in a study of blood T cell repertoires in COVID-19. Libraries were prepared by immunoSEQ multiplex PCR; TCRdb keeps only in-frame clonotypes and omits some of them. The sample shows about 280,000 clones, roughly 86% of them seen only once. Sequenced sample: peripheral blood. The receptors stem from a man between 18 and 29 years old with active or convalescent COVID-19.

J is TRBJ1-2 and V is TRBV10-3; 7 bases match TRBD1. V dropped 0 bases and J dropped 6; count of bases not matched to a gene: 10. Germline V lookup: CDR1 ENHRY, CDR2 SYGVKD. The CDR3 sequence is 16 residues long. The CDR3 sequence: CAISESNEGGDDGYTF. The CDR3, as DNA: TGTGCCATCAGTGAGTCGAATGAAGGGGGCGACGATGGCTACACCTTC.

The CDR3 bases are TGTGCCAGCAGTAGTTGGACTAGCGGGGGCACAGATACGCAGTATTTT. Protein: CASSSWTSGGTDTQYF. The chain joins TRBV2 to TRBJ2-3; 12 positions agree with TRBD2. The junction had 4 bases not matched to a gene; V was cut back by 5 bases and J by 1 base. Germline-derived CDR1 and CDR2 are SNHLY and FYNNEI. The CDR3 length is 16 residues.

The V gene is TRBV1, the J gene TRBJ1-1; the D segment call TRBD1 is taken from the table without a DNA check. TRBV1 is classified as a pseudogene. The length of the CDR3 is 19 residues. The CDR3: CTSSQGQGSSPTKDTEAFF. The CDR3 nucleotides are TGCACCAGCAGCCAAGGTCAGGGAAGTTCCCCCACGAAGGACACTGAAGCTTTCTTT.

The chain is built from TRBV6-5 and TRBJ1-6; D is ambiguous. The CDR3 runs 14 residues. Germline CDR1 reads MNHEY; CDR2 reads SVGAGI. Trimming cost V 0 bases and J 9 bases, with 9 bases left between them. For the CDR3, the DNA is TGTGCCAGCAGTTACTCTGGCCGGAGTTCACCCCTCCACTTT. Protein: CASSYSGRSSPLHF.

This rearrangement joins TRBV5-1 to TRBJ2-1, with D possibly being TRBD1 (6 bases). There are 14 residues in the CDR3. V was clipped by 5 bases and J by 0 bases, with 9 bases between them. Per the germline V gene, CDR1 is SGHRS and CDR2 is YFSETQ. DNA of the CDR3: TGCGCCAGCAGTTTACAGGGCTCCTACAATGAGCAGTTCTTC. It codes for CASSLQGSYNEQFF.

This clone is a singleton in its sample. The chain joins TRBV10-3 to TRBJ2-1; weak D call: TRBD2 (6 bases). CDR1 ENHRY and CDR2 SYGVKD come from the germline V gene. This CDR3 has 13 amino acids. With 5 bases removed from V and 5 bases from J, the gap between germline ends came to 10 bases. The CDR3 region has the DNA TGTGCCATCAGTCCCCCTAGCGACAATGAGCAGTTCTTC. It encodes CAISPPSDNEQFF.

V gene TRBV7-9 combines with J gene TRBJ1-5; D gene ambiguous. Germline V gene lookup returns CDR1 SEHNR and CDR2 FQNEAQ (reference sequence). This CDR3 contains 14 residues. V lost 7 bases, J lost 0 bases, and 10 bases lay in between. CDR3 region: CASTEGNSNQPQHF. The CDR3 DNA sequence: TGTGCCAGCACCGAGGGAAATAGCAATCAGCCCCAGCATTTT. The complete variable domain, with remaining parts taken from reference TRBV7-9 and TRBJ1-5, reads DTGVSQNPRHKITKRGQNVTFRCDPISEHNRLYWYRQTLGQGPEFLTYFQNEAQLEKSRLLSDRFSAERPKGSFSTLEIQRTEQGDSAMYLCASTEGNSNQPQHFGDGTRLSIL.

Here the CDR3 reads CASTEGVQGEGNTIYF. In DNA, the CDR3 is TGTGCCAGCACCGAAGGGGTGCAGGGGGAAGGAAACACCATATATTTT. V gene TRBV21-1 combines with J gene TRBJ1-3; the D segment call TRBD1 is taken from the table without a DNA check. TRBV21-1 is marked as a pseudogene. The CDR3 consists of 16 residues.

The chain carries TRBV7-6 and TRBJ2-5; 7 bases line up with TRBD1. J was trimmed by 5 bases and V by 5 bases; bases with no gene match: 8. Germline CDR1 is SGHVS and CDR2 is FNYEAQ. This CDR3 region has 14 residues. CDR3 protein: CASSTTGATETQYF. The CDR3, as DNA: TGTGCCAGCAGCACCACAGGGGCGACGGAGACCCAGTACTTC.

This clone has a handful of counts. This sequence joins TRBV27 and TRBJ1-6; tentatively, D is TRBD1 (5 bases). CDR3 size: 14 residues. Germline CDR1 reads MNHEY; CDR2 reads SMNVEV (reference sequence). Trimming took 2 bases from V and 6 from J, leaving 8 bases between them. The CDR3 protein is CASSLGAVNSPLHF. The CDR3 coding sequence is TGTGCCAGCAGTTTAGGGGCAGTTAATTCACCCCTCCACTTT.

In its sample, this clone was seen a few times. The chain links TRBV3-1 (or the pseudogene TRBV3-2) to TRBJ2-7; perhaps TRBD2 as D (5 bases). V was clipped by 4 bases and J by 6 bases, with 10 bases between them. This CDR3 is 12 amino acids long. The germline gives CDR1 LGHDT, CDR2 YNNKEL (reference sequence). CDR3 coding DNA: TGTGCCAGCAGCCCCCAGGCGGGCGAGCAGTACTTC. Encoded protein: CASSPQAGEQYF.

The chain is built from TRBV10-3 and TRBJ2-1, with 13 positions matching TRBD2. Germline CDR1 is ENHRY and CDR2 is SYGVKD. J lost 8 bases, V lost 2 bases, and 3 bases had no gene match. The CDR3 has 15 residues. CDR3 DNA sequence: TGTGCCATCAGTGAGGGACTAGCGGGGGAATATGAGCAGTTCTTC. Residues: CAISEGLAGEYEQFF.

V gene TRBV12-3 or TRBV12-4 combines with J gene TRBJ1-2; no clear D. This CDR3 is built from 13 residues. V was pared by 6 bases and J by 6 bases, with 14 bases between. CDR3 in DNA: TGTGCCAGCAGCCCTGACAACCACCATGGCTACACCTTC. This translates into CASSPDNHHGYTF.

This sequence joins TRBV5-4 and TRBJ1-6; maybe TRBD1 (6 bases). The CDR3 has 14 residues. Germline lookup yields CDR1 SGHNT and CDR2 YYREEE (reference sequence). V was trimmed by 4 bases and J by 5 bases, leaving 10 bases between them. CDR3 nucleotide sequence: TGTGCCAGCAGCCACACAGGGAATAATTCACCCCTCCACTTT. Residues: CASSHTGNNSPLHF.

The rearrangement joins TRBV5-4 to TRBJ2-1; maybe TRBD2 (7 bases). V was cut by 2 bases and J by 3 bases, with 12 bases left in between. Germline V gene data show CDR1 as SGHNT and CDR2 as YYREEE (reference sequence). This CDR3 is 15 amino acids long. DNA for the CDR3: TGTGCCAGCAGCTTAGGCGGGGGCGACTACAATGAGCAGTTCTTC. Its protein is CASSLGGGDYNEQFF. Full variable domain (rest looked up from reference TRBV5-4 and TRBJ2-1): ETGVTQSPTHLIKTRGQQVTLRCSSQSGHNTVSWYQQALGQGPQFIFQYYREEENGRGNFPPRFSGLQFPNYSSELNVNALELDDSALYLCASSLGGGDYNEQFFGPGTRLTVL.

The rearrangement links TRBV11-2 to TRBJ2-6, with D possibly being TRBD2 (6 bases). The germline CDR1 and CDR2 sequences are SGHAT and FQNNGV. This CDR3 is 15 amino acids long. Trimming stripped 5 bases from V and 2 bases from J, with 10 bases between. Here the CDR3 DNA reads TGTGCCAGCAGCAAATGGGGGGCTGGGGCCAACGTCCTGACTTTC. It yields the protein CASSKWGAGANVLTF.

V usage is TRBV7-9 and J usage is TRBJ1-6, with 8 bases aligning to TRBD1. Germline CDR1 reads SEHNR; CDR2 reads FQNEAQ (reference sequence). Unmatched junction bases numbered 7, after V lost 1 base and J lost 5 bases. The CDR3 length is 17 residues. CDR3 region: CASSLGPNRGDNSPLHF. The CDR3 nucleotides read TGTGCCAGCAGCTTAGGACCGAACAGGGGGGATAATTCACCCCTCCACTTT.

The rearrangement links TRBV2 to TRBJ2-5; D is perhaps TRBD2 (6 bases). Trimming pared 5 bases from V and 1 base from J, leaving 8 bases between. Germline V gene sequence: CDR1 SNHLY, CDR2 FYNNEI. The CDR3 runs 13 residues. CDR3 in DNA: TGTGCCAGCAGTAGGGACTTCCAAGAGACCCAGTACTTC. Its protein is CASSRDFQETQYF.

The chain recombines TRBV5-6 with TRBJ2-7; possible D gene TRBD2, 6 bases. Per germline, CDR1 SGHDT and CDR2 YYEEEE. The germline V and J ends were trimmed by 4 bases and 5 bases, with 13 bases remaining between them. CDR3 length: 13 residues. CDR3 amino acids: CASSAGRQHEQYF. CDR3 coding DNA: TGTGCCAGCAGCGCGGGACGTCAGCACGAGCAGTACTTC.

In this sample, this clone turned up once. The CDR3 DNA sequence: TGTGCCAGCAGCTCCTTTAACTTCGGCAATCAGCCCCAGCATTTT. It codes for CASSSFNFGNQPQHF. V usage is TRBV7-2 and J usage is TRBJ1-5; D gene unclear. The V gene's germline CDR1 is SGHTA and CDR2 FQGNSA. The CDR3 runs 15 residues. Deletions cut 4 bases from V and 2 bases from J, with 12 bases between.

The chain links TRBV12-5 to TRBJ1-5, with D possibly being TRBD1 (6 bases). The ends were cut back, 2 bases at V and 1 base at J, with 18 bases in the middle. The CDR3 loop spans 18 amino acids. CDR1 and CDR2 from the germline V gene are LGHNT and FRNRAP. In DNA, the CDR3 is TGTGCTAGTGGTTTGCAGAGACCAGGGGAGGGGAGCAATCAGCCCCAGCATTTT. Translating it yields CASGLQRPGEGSNQPQHF.

DNA for the CDR3: TGTGCCAGCAGCTTAGCTGGGGGCGGCCACGAGCAGTACTTC. Amino acids: CASSLAGGGHEQYF. The genes are TRBV7-9 and TRBJ2-7; a possible D gene is TRBD1 (6 bases). Trimming took 0 bases from V and 5 from J, leaving 11 bases between them. Per the germline V gene, CDR1 is SEHNR and CDR2 is FQNEAQ (reference sequence). The CDR3 length is 14 residues.